These T cell receptor beta chains were read from a single sample in a study of OX40 agonist ivuxolimab in advanced cancers. Clones were sequenced by immunoSEQ multiplex PCR, and TCRdb holds only the in-frame ones, with some missing. The sample contains tens of thousands of clones, around 88% of which appear only once. The sequences come from CD4+ or CD8+ T cells sorted from blood, collected in a trial of the OX40 agonist ivuxolimab. The source of these receptors is an adult with an advanced solid tumor such as melanoma, head and neck, liver or kidney cancer. The CDR3 runs from the conserved cysteine through the conserved F or W. A D gene is named only where the DNA matches it firmly. The listing skips clone size in some rows; elsewhere it reads once, few, many or a size class.

clone_size: NA; v_call: TRBV7-9; j_call: TRBJ2-3; d_call: NA; cdr3_aa: CASSPGRQGKEPQYF; cdr3_nt: TGTGCCAGCAGTCCAGGCCGCCAAGGGAAGGAACCGCAGTATTTT
clone_size: few; v_call: TRBV5-5; j_call: TRBJ1-2; d_call: NA; cdr3_aa: CATSLAGSDGYTF; cdr3_nt: TGTGCCACCTCACTTGCAGGGAGCGATGGCTACACCTTC
clone_size: NA; v_call: TRBV4-1; j_call: TRBJ2-7; d_call: NA; cdr3_aa: CASSQDGTVKAYEQYF; cdr3_nt: TGCGCCAGCAGCCAAGATGGTACAGTTAAAGCCTACGAGCAGTACTTC
clone_size: NA; v_call: TRBV9; j_call: TRBJ2-3; d_call: TRBD2; cdr3_aa: CASSSTAGGSTDTQYF; cdr3_nt: TGTGCCAGCAGCTCGACAGCGGGAGGGAGCACAGATACGCAGTATTTT
clone_size: once; v_call: TRBV30; j_call: TRBJ2-1; d_call: TRBD2; cdr3_aa: CAWSISGGSYNEQFF; cdr3_nt: TGTGCCTGGAGTATATCGGGAGGCTCCTACAATGAGCAGTTCTTC
clone_size: NA; v_call: TRBV7-3; j_call: TRBJ2-7; d_call: NA; cdr3_aa: CASRPPTTGPNEQYF; cdr3_nt: TGTGCCAGCAGACCTCCAACAACAGGGCCCAACGAGCAGTACTTC
clone_size: NA; v_call: TRBV5-1; j_call: TRBJ2-7; d_call: NA; cdr3_aa: CASSRSQGSSSYEQYF; cdr3_nt: TGCGCCAGCAGCAGGTCCCAGGGGTCGAGCTCCTACGAGCAGTACTTC
clone_size: NA; v_call: TRBV28; j_call: TRBJ1-5; d_call: NA; cdr3_aa: CALLTGLSNQPQHF; cdr3_nt: TGTGCCCTCCTGACCGGGCTTAGCAATCAGCCCCAGCATTTT
clone_size: NA; v_call: TRBV7-9; j_call: TRBJ2-7; d_call: TRBD2; cdr3_aa: CASSLVLAGWPLGEQYF; cdr3_nt: TGTGCCAGCAGCTTGGTCCTAGCGGGCTGGCCTCTCGGCGAGCAGTACTTC
clone_size: NA; v_call: TRBV19; j_call: TRBJ2-7; d_call: NA; cdr3_aa: CASSIGLTYEQYF; cdr3_nt: TGTGCCAGTAGTATCGGACTGACCTACGAGCAGTACTTC
clone_size: NA; v_call: TRBV5-4; j_call: TRBJ2-3; d_call: TRBD2; cdr3_aa: CASSSSGINTQYF; cdr3_nt: TGTGCCAGCAGCTCTAGCGGGATTAATACGCAGTATTTT
clone_size: NA; v_call: TRBV4-1; j_call: TRBJ1-1; d_call: TRBD1; cdr3_aa: CASSQESQGGRTEAFF; cdr3_nt: TGCGCCAGCAGCCAAGAGAGTCAGGGGGGGAGGACTGAAGCTTTCTTT
clone_size: NA; v_call: TRBV7-9; j_call: TRBJ2-7; d_call: TRBD1; cdr3_aa: CASSLGQGINEQYF; cdr3_nt: TGTGCCAGCAGCTTAGGACAGGGGATCAACGAGCAGTACTTC
clone_size: NA; v_call: TRBV30; j_call: TRBJ1-4; d_call: TRBD1; cdr3_aa: CAWTPGTGSEKLFF; cdr3_nt: TGTGCCTGGACCCCCGGGACAGGGAGTGAAAAACTGTTTTTT
clone_size: NA; v_call: TRBV27; j_call: TRBJ2-1; d_call: TRBD2; cdr3_aa: CASTRTSGASSEQFF; cdr3_nt: TGTGCCAGCACCAGGACTAGCGGAGCGTCCTCGGAGCAGTTCTTC
clone_size: NA; v_call: TRBV10-3; j_call: TRBJ2-7; d_call: TRBD2; cdr3_aa: CAIRRGGNYEQYF; cdr3_nt: TGTGCCATCAGGAGGGGAGGGAACTACGAGCAGTACTTC
clone_size: NA; v_call: TRBV13; j_call: TRBJ2-3; d_call: TRBD2; cdr3_aa: CASSDSGRASDTQYF; cdr3_nt: TGTGCCAGCAGCGACAGCGGGAGGGCCTCAGATACGCAGTATTTT
clone_size: NA; v_call: TRBV20-1; j_call: TRBJ1-1; d_call: NA; cdr3_aa: CSAAGDTEAFF; cdr3_nt: TGCAGTGCCGCAGGGGACACTGAAGCTTTCTTT
clone_size: NA; v_call: TRBV30; j_call: TRBJ2-6; d_call: NA; cdr3_aa: CAWTKGPLGANVLTF; cdr3_nt: TGTGCCTGGACTAAGGGCCCTCTTGGGGCCAACGTCCTGACTTTC